The entry that follows covers one T cell receptor delta chain sequence. The sample is drawn from a study of gamma-delta T cells after stem cell transplantation. TCRdb called clones from the RT-PCR reads again using CATT. The sample consists of approximately 3,000 delta-chain clones, about 30% of them appearing once. Per the germline V gene, CDR1 is GEAIGNYY and CDR2 is EKD. V lost 5 bases and J lost 2, with 23 bases in between. The CDR3 runs 17 residues. Source material: gamma-delta T cells. The chain employs TRDV2 and TRDJ1; tentatively, D is TRDD2 (5 bases). This TCR was recovered from a human donor. It is not recorded whose cells these are; they may come from a transplant donor. The CDR3 is CACGPPPNLHQTDKLIF. In DNA form, the CDR3 reads TGTGCCTGTGGTCCCCCTCCTAATCTGCATCAAACCGATAAACTCATCTTT.